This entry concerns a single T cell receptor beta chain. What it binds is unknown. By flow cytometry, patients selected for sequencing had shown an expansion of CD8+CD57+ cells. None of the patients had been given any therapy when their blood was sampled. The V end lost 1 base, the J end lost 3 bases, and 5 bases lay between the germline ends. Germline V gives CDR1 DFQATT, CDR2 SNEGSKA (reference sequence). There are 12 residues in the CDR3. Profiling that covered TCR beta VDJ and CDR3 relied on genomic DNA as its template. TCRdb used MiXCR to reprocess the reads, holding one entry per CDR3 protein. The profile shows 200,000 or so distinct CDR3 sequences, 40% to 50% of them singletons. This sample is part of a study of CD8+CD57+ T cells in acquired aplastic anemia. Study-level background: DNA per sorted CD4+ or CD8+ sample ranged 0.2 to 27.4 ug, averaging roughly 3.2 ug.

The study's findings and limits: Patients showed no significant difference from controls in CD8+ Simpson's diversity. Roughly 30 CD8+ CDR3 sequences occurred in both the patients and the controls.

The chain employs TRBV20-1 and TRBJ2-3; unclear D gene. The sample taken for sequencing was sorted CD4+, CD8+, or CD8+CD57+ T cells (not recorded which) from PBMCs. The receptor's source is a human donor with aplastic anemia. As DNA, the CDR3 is TGCAGTGCTAGAGCGACAACAGATACGCAGTATTTT. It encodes CSARATTDTQYF.